The sequence of this TCR beta chain was determined in a study of blood T cell repertoires in COVID-19. The V gene lost 1 base and the J gene lost 11 bases, with 15 bases spanning the gap. This CDR3 has 13 amino acids. The germline V gene encodes CDR1 SGHTA and CDR2 FQGNSA. Some clones are missing from TCRdb's copy, which holds only in-frame ones; the method was immunoSEQ multiplex PCR. In the table there are hundreds of thousands of clones, around 88% of which are singletons. What was sequenced was peripheral blood. This sequence was found in a woman aged 25 to 45 who had recovered from COVID-19. V gene TRBV7-2 combines with J gene TRBJ2-7; tentatively, D is TRBD1 (6 bases). The CDR3 DNA follows: TGTGCCAGCAGCTTAGAGCCAGGGGATCAAGAGTACTTC. Amino acids: CASSLEPGDQEYF.